A selection of T cell receptor beta chains follows, all from one sample in a study of PD-L1 blockade in urothelial cancer. Assay used: immunoSEQ multiplex PCR; TCRdb lists only in-frame clones, some missing. Of about 95,000 clones detected, about 90% appear once; the ten largest clones hold approximately 1.5%. Sequenced material: PBMCs, taken around atezolizumab (anti-PD-L1) treatment. Receptors were obtained from a man in his sixties with urothelial cancer. The CDR3 runs from the conserved cysteine through the conserved F or W. The D gene is left open where the match is weak. A row's size may be missing; if present it is once, few, many or a size class.

.	TRBJ2-6	TRBV5-4	.	CASSSQDSGANVLTF	TGTGCCAGCAGCTCACAGGACTCTGGGGCCAACGTCCTGACTTTC
.	TRBJ2-1	TRBV19	.	CASSFFVRRDNEQFF	TGTGCCAGTAGTTTTTTTGTGAGGAGGGATAATGAGCAGTTCTTC
.	TRBJ2-7	TRBV12-2	.	CASRLGSRRHYEQYF	TGTGCAAGTCGCTTAGGATCGCGCAGGCACTACGAGCAGTACTTC
.	TRBJ2-7	TRBV7-3	TRBD1	CASSPGTAPYEQYF	TGTGCCAGCAGCCCGGGGACAGCGCCTTACGAGCAGTACTTC
.	TRBJ2-3	TRBV9	TRBD1	CASSVGRQGRDTQYF	TGTGCCAGCAGCGTAGGAAGACAGGGTCGGGATACGCAGTATTTT
.	TRBJ1-2	TRBV2	.	CASRPIGGLNYGYTF	TGTGCCAGCAGGCCCATCGGGGGACTCAACTATGGCTACACCTTC
.	TRBJ2-3	TRBV5-6	TRBD2	CASSLMGGGAARNTQYF	TGTGCCAGCAGCTTGATGGGCGGGGGGGCCGCGCGAAATACGCAGTATTTT
.	TRBJ1-1	TRBV29-1	.	CSVSQGNTEAFF	TGCAGCGTAAGCCAGGGGAACACTGAAGCTTTCTTT
.	TRBJ2-7	TRBV19	TRBD2	CASKYSGEIYEQYF	TGTGCCAGCAAATATAGCGGGGAGATTTACGAGCAGTACTTC
few	TRBJ2-5	TRBV5-1	TRBD2	CASSLGVAGPPQETQYF	TGCGCCAGCAGCTTGGGGGTAGCGGGGCCCCCTCAAGAGACCCAGTACTTC
.	TRBJ2-1	TRBV4-2	.	CASSQVTNNEQFF	TGTGCCAGCAGCCAAGTTACAAACAATGAGCAGTTCTTC
once	TRBJ2-5	TRBV7-2	.	CASSLGHRTPETQYF	TGTGCCAGCAGCTTAGGGCACAGGACCCCAGAGACCCAGTACTTC
.	TRBJ2-3	TRBV2	TRBD2	CASSETLAGATLDTQYF	TGTGCCAGCAGTGAAACCCTAGCGGGAGCGACTTTGGATACGCAGTATTTT
few	TRBJ1-5	TRBV7-9	.	CASSLSGDQPQHF	TGTGCCAGCAGCTTGTCAGGGGATCAGCCCCAGCATTTT
.	TRBJ2-7	TRBV21-1	.	CASSKGTSGRAGHSSYEQYF	TGTGCCAGCAGCAAAGGGACTAGCGGGAGGGCGGGACATAGCTCCTACGAGCAGTACTTC
.	TRBJ2-5	TRBV10-2	TRBD2	CASRKAGGPQETQYF	TGCGCCAGCAGAAAAGCGGGGGGGCCCCAAGAGACCCAGTACTTC
.	TRBJ2-7	TRBV6-1	.	CASSVRVAYEQYF	TGTGCCAGCAGTGTCAGGGTAGCCTACGAGCAGTACTTC
.	TRBJ2-2	TRBV5-1	.	CASSGQASDTGELFF	TGCGCCAGCAGCGGTCAGGCTAGCGACACCGGGGAGCTGTTTTTT
.	TRBJ2-1	TRBV19	TRBD1	CASSIGTGLNEQFF	TGTGCCAGTAGTATCGGGACAGGGCTAAATGAGCAGTTCTTC
.	TRBJ2-5	TRBV2	TRBD2	CASRPGLAETQYF	TGTGCCAGCAGACCTGGACTAGCGGAGACCCAGTACTTC
.	TRBJ2-1	TRBV11-2	TRBD2	CASSTWEGLAGGLEQFF	TGTGCCAGCAGCACCTGGGAAGGACTAGCGGGGGGTTTGGAGCAGTTCTTC
.	TRBJ1-3	TRBV7-2	.	CASSLVAQVGNTIYF	TGTGCCAGCAGCTTAGTCGCCCAGGTCGGAAACACCATATATTTT
.	TRBJ2-7	TRBV6-1	TRBD1	CASSGQGGSSYEQYF	TGTGCCAGCAGTGGACAGGGGGGCAGTTCCTACGAGCAGTACTTC
.	TRBJ2-5	TRBV5-1	.	CASSSTSYQETQYF	TGCGCCAGCAGCTCGACTTCGTACCAAGAGACCCAGTACTTC
.	TRBJ1-1	TRBV5-4	TRBD1	CASSGGTGAFITEAFF	TGTGCCAGCAGCGGCGGAACAGGGGCCTTCATCACTGAAGCTTTCTTT
.	TRBJ1-1	TRBV20-1	.	CSFFPGNEAFF	TGCAGTTTTTTTCCAGGCAACGAAGCTTTCTTT
.	TRBJ2-5	TRBV19	.	CASNLDTTQETQYF	TGTGCCAGTAACCTTGACACCACCCAAGAGACCCAGTACTTC
.	TRBJ2-3	TRBV11-1	TRBD1	CASSPRQGASTDTQYF	TGTGCCAGCAGCCCCCGACAGGGAGCTAGCACAGATACGCAGTATTTT
.	TRBJ2-1	TRBV4-1	TRBD2	CASSSNFFQRGSYNEQFF	TGCGCCAGCAGCAGCAACTTTTTTCAGCGGGGCTCCTACAATGAGCAGTTCTTC
.	TRBJ2-7	TRBV19	TRBD1	CASSIATGGNYEQYF	TGTGCCAGTAGTATAGCGACAGGGGGTAACTACGAGCAGTACTTC
.	TRBJ1-5	TRBV18	.	CASSLTFDTYNQPQHF	TGTGCCAGCTCACTCACCTTTGACACCTACAATCAGCCCCAGCATTTT
.	TRBJ2-1	TRBV19	.	CASSIDPSINNEQFF	TGTGCCAGTAGTATAGACCCTAGTATTAACAATGAGCAGTTCTTC
once	TRBJ1-5	TRBV27	.	CASAPRGGSNQPQHF	TGTGCCAGCGCCCCCCGGGGAGGGAGCAATCAGCCCCAGCATTTT
.	TRBJ1-3	TRBV30	.	CAWTMAGGRGNTIYF	TGTGCCTGGACCATGGCCGGGGGGCGCGGAAACACCATATATTTT
.	TRBJ2-7	TRBV7-2	TRBD2	CASSSGLVRYEQYF	TGTGCCAGCAGCTCCGGACTAGTTCGCTACGAGCAGTACTTC
.	TRBJ2-7	TRBV29-1	TRBD1	CSVNGQGYEQYF	TGCAGCGTAAATGGACAGGGGTACGAGCAGTACTTC
.	TRBJ2-1	TRBV30	TRBD2	CAWGGEREAYNEQFF	TGTGCCTGGGGCGGGGAGCGGGAGGCTTACAATGAGCAGTTCTTC
.	TRBJ2-1	TRBV18	.	CASSPSTGLDNEQFF	TGTGCCAGCTCACCTTCGACCGGACTGGACAATGAGCAGTTCTTC
.	TRBJ1-2	TRBV18	.	CASSSSYGVQNGYTF	TGTGCCAGCTCATCCTCCTACGGGGTTCAAAATGGCTACACCTTC
.	TRBJ2-1	TRBV5-1	TRBD2	CASSPRLAGGGNEQFF	TGCGCCAGCAGCCCCAGACTAGCGGGCGGGGGGAATGAGCAGTTCTTC
.	TRBJ2-7	TRBV10-2	.	CASSARQLNDEQYF	TGCGCCAGCAGCGCCCGACAGTTAAACGACGAGCAGTACTTC
.	TRBJ2-7	TRBV4-1	.	CASSQDRTSLLYEQYF	TGCGCCAGCAGCCAAGATAGGACTTCACTACTATACGAGCAGTACTTC
.	TRBJ1-2	TRBV18	TRBD1	CASTLATGTGSYGYTF	TGTGCCAGCACCCTGGCAACCGGGACAGGGTCCTATGGCTACACCTTC
.	TRBJ2-7	TRBV30	TRBD1	CAWSGQGAYEQYF	TGTGCCTGGAGTGGACAGGGGGCCTACGAGCAGTACTTC
.	TRBJ1-5	TRBV2	TRBD1	CASRPGQGGVQPQHF	TGTGCCAGCAGACCGGGACAGGGTGGGGTACAGCCCCAGCATTTT
.	TRBJ1-1	TRBV18	.	CASSPSPDTEAFF	TGTGCCAGCTCACCATCCCCGGACACTGAAGCTTTCTTT
.	TRBJ1-4	TRBV6-5	TRBD1	CASSYRTGLNEKLFF	TGTGCCAGCAGTTACCGGACAGGGCTAAATGAAAAACTGTTTTTT
.	TRBJ2-5	TRBV7-8	.	CASSLGGDQETQYF	TGTGCCAGCAGCTTAGGCGGGGACCAAGAGACCCAGTACTTC
.	TRBJ2-3	TRBV29-1	TRBD2	CSVSLAGGGDTQYF	TGCAGCGTATCTCTAGCGGGGGGAGGAGATACGCAGTATTTT
.	TRBJ1-3	TRBV18	.	CASSPAGAFSGNTIYF	TGTGCCAGCTCACCAGCAGGTGCCTTCTCTGGAAACACCATATATTTT
.	TRBJ2-5	TRBV15	.	CATSSGEETQYF	TGTGCCACCAGCTCAGGGGAAGAGACCCAGTACTTC
.	TRBJ1-1	TRBV5-1	TRBD1	CASNPGTGAEAFF	TGCGCCAGCAACCCCGGGACAGGGGCCGAAGCTTTCTTT
.	TRBJ1-5	TRBV30	.	CAWSDGGFRQPQHF	TGTGCCTGGAGTGACGGAGGGTTTCGCCAGCCCCAGCATTTT
.	TRBJ1-5	TRBV6-6	.	CASSARTADNQPQHF	TGTGCCAGCAGCGCCCGGACAGCCGACAATCAGCCCCAGCATTTT
.	TRBJ1-5	TRBV2	.	CASRTDNNSNQPQHF	TGTGCCAGCCGGACAGATAACAATAGCAATCAGCCCCAGCATTTT
.	TRBJ1-5	TRBV28	.	CASTPSGPSNQPQHF	TGTGCCAGCACCCCCAGCGGGCCTAGCAATCAGCCCCAGCATTTT
.	TRBJ2-3	TRBV10-3	.	CAIRTGTQLTDTQYF	TGTGCCATCAGAACAGGGACCCAACTCACAGATACGCAGTATTTT
.	TRBJ2-3	TRBV30	.	CAWSPVGLADTQYF	TGTGCCTGGAGCCCCGTGGGGCTAGCAGATACGCAGTATTTT
.	TRBJ2-7	TRBV21-1	.	CASSEATGGDSYEQYF	TGTGCCAGCAGCGAAGCGACAGGGGGGGATTCCTACGAGCAGTACTTC
.	TRBJ2-3	TRBV6-5	TRBD2	CASSSGGATDTQYF	TGTGCCAGCAGTAGCGGGGGGGCCACAGATACGCAGTATTTT